This TCR beta chain was sequenced in a study of blood T cells in healthy people across ages. Study-wide results and caveats: Diversity estimated from one million T cells was considered an underestimate. Higher diversity and more naive CD4+ cells were features of long-lived donors, compared to aged donors.

Alongside a J-beta primer mix, a sample-barcoded 5' primer served in a second PCR lasting about 7 to 11 cycles. TCRdb redid the calling of the 5' RACE reads with MiXCR, one entry per CDR3 protein. Seen here are 650,000 to 1,000,000 distinct CDR3 sequences, about 34% observed once, and the top ten hold 10% to 15%. Trimming left V 0 bases short and J 7 bases short, with 7 bases between. Germline CDR1 and CDR2: SGDLS and YYNGEE. This CDR3 spans 12 amino acids. Each individual donor underwent a draw of ten milliliters of peripheral blood. This clonotype came up a few times. No antigen is known for it. This sequence originates from a man aged 18 to 29 in good health. Sequencing was done on a sample of blood. This chain uses TRBV9 with TRBJ1-2, with D perhaps matching TRBD1 (5 bases). CDR3 sequence reads: CASSVAGGGYTF. The CDR3 coding sequence is TGTGCCAGCAGCGTAGCCGGGGGTGGCTACACCTTC.